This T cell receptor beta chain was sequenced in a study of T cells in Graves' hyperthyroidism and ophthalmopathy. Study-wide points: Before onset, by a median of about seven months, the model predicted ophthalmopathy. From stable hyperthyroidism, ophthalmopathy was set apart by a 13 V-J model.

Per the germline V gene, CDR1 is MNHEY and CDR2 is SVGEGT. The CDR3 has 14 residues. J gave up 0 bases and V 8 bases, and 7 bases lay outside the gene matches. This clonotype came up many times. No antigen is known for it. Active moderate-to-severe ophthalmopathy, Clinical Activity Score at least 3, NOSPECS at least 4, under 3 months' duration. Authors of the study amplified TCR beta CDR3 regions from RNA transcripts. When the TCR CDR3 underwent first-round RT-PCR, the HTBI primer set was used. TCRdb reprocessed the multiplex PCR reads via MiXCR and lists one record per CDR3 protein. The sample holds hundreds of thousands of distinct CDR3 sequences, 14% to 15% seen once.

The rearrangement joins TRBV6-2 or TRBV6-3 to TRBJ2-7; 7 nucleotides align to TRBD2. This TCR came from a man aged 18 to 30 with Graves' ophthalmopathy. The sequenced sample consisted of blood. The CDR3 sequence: CASGVSGASYEQYF. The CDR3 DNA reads TGTGCCAGCGGTGTGAGCGGGGCCTCCTACGAGCAGTACTTC.